This entry is about one TCR beta chain. No cognate antigen has been identified for it. No base quality values were provided; no much bigger clone lies one nucleotide off. The library was obtained by the immunoSEQ multiplex PCR assay. A mixture of 60 forward primers for TCR Vbeta segments and 13 reverse primers for TCR Jbeta segments was used in the multiplex PCR. Amplification of the CDR3 region of rearranged TCR beta genes was performed with a multiplex PCR assay on genomic DNA. The amplified TCR beta libraries were sequenced on the Illumina HiSeq System as 87-base-pair reads. The original pipeline was this. In a later analysis, tens of millions of unique TCR beta chains were counted across the 500 to 850 repertoires, and some 10 million of these chains were shared by at least two donors. A nearest-neighbor algorithm error-corrected the raw reads and collapsed the reads into unique sequences, merging closely related sequences to remove PCR and sequencing errors. CDR3 sequences were aligned to IMGT reference sequences to assign V, D and J gene segments. For a sequence to be retained, a match of at least six nucleotides to both a V gene segment and a J gene segment was required. A rearrangement was called productive if the CDR3 had no stop codons and remained in frame with V and J, and every other rearrangement was called non-productive. CDR3 was defined by IMGT convention, running from the second conserved V-encoded cysteine to the conserved J-encoded phenylalanine. The earlier analysis of 450 to 750 of the donors excluded any sequence lacking an unambiguous match to a single V gene segment. An earlier analysis of 500 to 700 of the donors classified V segments as functional when productive rearrangements were above 56.7% and as segregating when the standard deviation between donors was above 5%. To diagnose cytomegalovirus status from the catalog of TCR beta chain sequences, a statistical classification framework was built. V and J gene assignment, in a later analysis, came from comparing TCR nucleotide sequences with IMGT/GENE-DB human TR gene sequences. The TCRdist pipeline was used in a later analysis to assign CDR3 sequences and most-parsimonious VDJ recombination scenarios. In a later analysis, each TCR beta chain was defined by its CDR3 amino acid sequence together with its V-gene family, and reads without a unique V-gene family were excluded. In a later analysis, 450 to 600 highly shared, low-generation-probability nucleotide sequences were removed to address suspected cross-contamination and a sequencing artifact. In a later analysis, a clonal expansion index for each public chain was calculated from normalized within-repertoire ranks of inferred template counts. In a later analysis, generation probabilities were computed with a VDJ recombination model fitted to out-of-frame rearrangements, and the resulting probabilities were checked against IGoR. A later analysis scored TCR-TCR, TCR-HLA and TCR-CMV co-occurrence with hypergeometric tests, applying a repertoire-size bias correction to TCR pairs. To estimate false discovery rates, a later analysis permuted the HLA or CMV assignments 20 times. A later analysis grouped co-occurring TCRs with DBSCAN, adding TCRdist sequence similarity when clustering within HLA-allele-positive subsets. Repertoires with fewer than 30,000 or more than 120,000 public chains were left out of co-occurrence clustering, as were a few repertoires with anomalous nucleotide sharing. TCRdb provides this immuneACCESS table in a form limited to in-frame rearrangements. Some clones are lacking; in checked studies, under half of them reflect an unresolved V gene, and why the rest are absent is not known. From that table come the V and J calls and clone size; the DNA was used to work out D and trimming. Recorded for this sample are under 200,000 clones; 75% to 85% of them occurred a single time. The ten largest clones represent over 2% of the sample.

The record originates from a study of cytomegalovirus exposure and HLA in healthy donors (dated by TCRdb to 2015 to 2018). Background for the entire study: According to an earlier analysis of 550 to 700 of the donors, about 170 million T cells yielded 100 million or so unique TCR beta sequences and roughly 280 Gb of sequence data. An early release covering about 600 HLA-typed donors comprised approximately 290 gigabases of sequencing data and 85 million or so unique TCR sequences. A later analysis re-analyzed previously published TCR beta repertoires from roughly 630 donors and added high-resolution HLA genotyping to study TCR occurrence patterns. Besides the first cohort of approximately 670 subjects, a separate validation cohort made up of roughly 120 different subjects was used. Among the roughly 400 genotyped donors, approximately 81% belonged to the genetic ancestry cluster associated with self-reported Caucasian donors. The number of donors typed differed by locus, with about 629-640 for A, B, C, DRB1 and DQB1, 522 for DQA1, about 610 for DPA1, and roughly 450 for DPB1. Rather than using new phenotypic data, the later analysis identified candidate immune exposures from TCR beta sequences and from how often those sequences occurred across donors. All discovery cohort repertoires had been generated on a single sequencing platform. Genome-wide SNP genotypes for about 60% of the roughly 670 donors were used in a later genetic analysis, which treated that subset as a discovery cohort. An earlier analysis of a few hundred of the donors applied high-throughput TCR beta sequencing to assess whether each TCR beta V gene segment acted as functional or pseudogenic. Because of strong linkage in the cohort, a handful of DR-DQ haplotypes were treated as single units for association and clustering. Among roughly 400 genotyped donors of the cohort, an average of around 250,000 unique TCR beta nucleotide sequences was sequenced per donor, of which about 18% were non-productive. Alongside the repertoire data, information on donor age, sex, ethnicity and CMV serostatus was compiled. The study was designed to test whether signatures of past pathogen exposure could be identified by cataloging public T cell receptors. The study combined high-throughput TCR immunosequencing, statistical association of individual TCRs with disease status, and machine learning to predict cytomegalovirus infection status. The T cell repertoires of under 700 subjects were profiled by immunosequencing and related to cytomegalovirus serostatus. HLA typing covered class I and class II loci at four-digit resolution.

Beyond this particular receptor, the publication reports: A later genetic analysis associated a missense DCLRE1C variant with V-gene and J-gene trimming of TCR beta chains, and an independent cohort replicated the association. A cluster of highly shared sequence variants was judged likely to be a technical artifact of the sequencing pipeline. Immune exposure information for the cohort was limited to CMV serostatus. A later analysis reported that several top co-occurrence clusters appeared linked to parvovirus B19, influenza, CMV and Epstein-Barr virus. HLA typing was unavailable for some donors at each locus, so association tests used only the typed subset. Most CMV-associated TCR beta chains appeared to be HLA-restricted in a later analysis, and the HLA associations seemed to be driven largely by CMV exposure. A total of fewer than 200 TCR beta chains were listed by the study as associated with cytomegalovirus. In a later analysis, TCR association rates were found to vary across HLA loci, with the most associated TCRs seen for DRB1 alleles and the fewest for HLA-C alleles. In a later genetic analysis, fewer N-insertions in productive TCRs were reported among donors in an Asian-associated ancestry cluster than the roughly 700-donor mean. Three of the identified cytomegalovirus-associated TCR beta chains were confirmed in vitro to be specific for cytomegalovirus antigens. A further reported finding was that TCR beta sequences accurately predicted the HLA-A and HLA-B alleles for most subjects in the first cohort. Cytomegalovirus status was reported to be diagnosed by the classifier with high specificity and sensitivity in both the original and validation cohorts. While some public TCRs were present in many individuals, most TCR sequences turned up only very rarely across donors. Correlated functional status among segregating V segments might be attributable to linkage disequilibrium, but an unknown experimental factor could not be ruled out. It was suggested by the authors that the approach could potentially be generalized to other disease states and immunological phenotypes. In a later analysis, about 16,000 TCR beta sequences were associated with specific HLA alleles at a false discovery rate of 0.05. Broadly in line with IMGT annotations, most TCR beta V segments showed up in productive rearrangements about 87% or about 30% of the time in an earlier analysis of 587 of the donors. The 87-base-pair reads could not distinguish some IMGT-functional V segments, including TRBV6-2 and TRBV6-3, so those segments were excluded. Assigning TCR associations to individual alleles was difficult when HLA alleles, especially DR and DQ, strongly co-occurred. In this cohort, only TCR beta chains were sequenced, and detectable features were limited by the absence of alpha or paired-chain data. Compared with equally common non-associated chains, HLA-associated TCR beta chains in a later analysis were more clonally expanded and had lower generation probabilities. Presence/absence analyses assumed roughly uniform sequencing depth across donors, an assumption that may not hold. Because counts were too low, around 17 rarely observed V segments, including chromosome 9 orphons, were left out of the earlier analysis of a few hundred of the donors.

The cohort comprised some 730 healthy bone marrow donors. At the time of sampling, all cohort members were nominally healthy, though unrecorded immune exposures were likely present. The donor was CMV seronegative and was included in the group of under 450 seronegative cohort members. A peripheral blood sample was collected from each donor, and TCR beta sequencing was performed on peripheral blood mononuclear cells. The Qiagen DNeasy Blood Extraction Kit was used to extract genomic DNA from the blood cell samples. Cut back by 6 bases and 7 bases, the V and J ends lie 7 bases apart. From the cysteine through the phenylalanine, the CDR3 covers 12 amino acids. Only CDR3 DNA is held: 36 bases, read in frame from base 1. Looking up the germline V gene yields CDR1 SGHTA and CDR2 FQGNSA.

Sequencing used PBMCs. This sequence originates from a woman in her fifties or sixties in good health and CMV-seronegative. The sequence links TRBV7-2 to TRBJ1-6; no confident D gene assignment can be made. The nucleotides read TGTGCCAGCAGACTCGGGAATTCACCCCTCCACTTT. Its protein product is CASRLGNSPLHF.